Below, 8 T cell receptor beta chains from the same sample are listed, as sequenced in a study of OX40 agonist ivuxolimab in advanced cancers. Measured with immunoSEQ multiplex PCR; TCRdb has only the in-frame clones, and not every one. The sample lists some 70,000 clones; roughly 90% were seen once. Material: CD4+ or CD8+ T cells sorted from blood, obtained in a trial of the OX40 agonist ivuxolimab. The receptors were sampled from an adult with an advanced solid tumor such as melanoma, head and neck, liver or kidney cancer.

The gene calls are TRBV30 and TRBJ2-3; no definite D call. Germline CDR1 and CDR2: GTSNPN and SVGIG (reference sequence). Deletions cut 3 bases from V and 2 bases from J, with 9 bases between. The CDR3 contains 13 residues. The CDR3 protein is CAWSVGITDTQYF. DNA of the CDR3: TGTGCCTGGAGCGTGGGGATCACAGATACGCAGTATTTT.

The V and J genes are TRBV19 and TRBJ2-3; no firm D call. The V and J ends lost 4 bases and 4 bases respectively, with 15 bases between them. CDR1 and CDR2 from the germline V gene are LNHDA and SQIVND (reference sequence). CDR3 length: 15 amino acids. The CDR3 DNA is TGTGCCAGTAGTAAGGCATCTGCTCAGTCAGATACGCAGTATTTT. As protein: CASSKASAQSDTQYF.

The rearrangement links TRBV30 to TRBJ2-3; D is unresolved. From germline, CDR1 is GTSNPN and CDR2 SVGIG (reference sequence). Deletions cut 0 bases from V and 1 base from J, with 17 bases between. The CDR3 sequence is 17 residues long. The CDR3 protein is CAWSVPTLGVGTDTQYF. CDR3 sequence (DNA): TGTGCCTGGAGTGTACCTACTCTAGGTGTCGGCACAGATACGCAGTATTTT.

This clone was seen just once. The chain employs TRBV5-4 and TRBJ2-7; D perhaps matches TRBD1 (6 bases). CDR1 SGHNT and CDR2 YYREEE come from the germline V gene (reference sequence). The V gene lost 0 bases and the J gene lost 5 bases, with 15 bases spanning the gap. This CDR3 contains 15 residues. The CDR3: CASSLGGQGTHEQYF. As DNA, the CDR3 is TGTGCCAGCAGCTTGGGGGGGCAGGGTACCCACGAGCAGTACTTC.

J is TRBJ1-2 and V is TRBV15; D not certain. Germline V gene data show CDR1 as LNHNV and CDR2 as YYDKDF (reference sequence). V lost 3 bases to trimming and J lost 8 bases, with 13 bases between them. CDR3 size: 13 residues. The CDR3 DNA follows: TGTGCCACCAGCAGCTCCGGTTCCGGAGGCTACACCTTC. It specifies CATSSSGSGGYTF.

V usage is TRBV18 and J usage is TRBJ2-7; D is perhaps TRBD2 (6 bases). Germline V gives CDR1 KGHSH, CDR2 LQKENI. The CDR3 runs to 15 residues. Deletions cut 5 bases from V and 5 bases from J, with 19 bases between. The CDR3, as DNA: TGTGCCAGCTCATCCTTTCGCGGGATGGGCGACGAGCAGTACTTC. Translated, it gives CASSSFRGMGDEQYF.

This chain connects TRBV30 to TRBJ2-1; D call uncertain. V dropped 1 base and J dropped 4 bases, with 5 bases sitting between them. The CDR3 sequence is 12 residues long. Per the germline V gene, CDR1 is GTSNPN and CDR2 is SVGIG (reference sequence). This chain's CDR3 is CAWSAGYNEQFF. Written as DNA, the CDR3 is TGTGCCTGGAGTGCTGGGTACAATGAGCAGTTCTTC.

This chain uses TRBV6-1 with TRBJ2-5, with D perhaps assigned TRBD1 or TRBD2 (6 bases each). V was clipped by 6 bases and J by 5 bases, with 10 bases between them. The CDR3 consists of 12 residues. In germline, CDR1 is MNHNS, CDR2 SASEGT. The CDR3 sequence is CASRVGGETQYF. As DNA, the CDR3 is TGTGCCAGCAGGGTAGGGGGGGAGACCCAGTACTTC.